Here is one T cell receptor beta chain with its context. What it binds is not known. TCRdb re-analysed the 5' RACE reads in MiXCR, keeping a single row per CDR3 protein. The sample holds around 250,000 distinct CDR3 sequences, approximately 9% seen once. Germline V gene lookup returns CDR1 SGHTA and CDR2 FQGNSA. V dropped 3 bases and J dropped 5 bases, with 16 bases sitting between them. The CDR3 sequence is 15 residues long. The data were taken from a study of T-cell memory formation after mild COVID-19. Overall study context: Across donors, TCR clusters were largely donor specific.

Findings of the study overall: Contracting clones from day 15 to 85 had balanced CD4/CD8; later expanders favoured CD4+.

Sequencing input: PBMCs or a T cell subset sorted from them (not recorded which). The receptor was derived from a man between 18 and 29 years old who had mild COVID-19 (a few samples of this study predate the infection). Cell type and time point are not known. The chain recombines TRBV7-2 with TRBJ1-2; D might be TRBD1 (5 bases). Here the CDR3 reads CASSFGARGEYGYTF. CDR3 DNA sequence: TGTGCCAGCAGCTTCGGGGCGCGTGGGGAATATGGCTACACCTTC.